A single sample is the source of the 9 T cell receptor beta chains below, sequenced in a study of spatial heterogeneity in lung cancer. Time point given: sample taken at primary tumor resection. TCRdb re-called the 5' RACE reads with MiXCR, one entry per CDR3 protein. The repertoire includes more than 45,000 distinct CDR3 sequences, over 4.5% of them detected once, and around 10% sits in the top ten. This specimen was PBMCs, taken at surgery. These receptors originate from a male donor with early-stage non-small cell lung cancer.

This clonotype was recorded many times. The rearrangement uses TRBV3-1 and TRBJ2-1; D unclear. CDR3 length: 15 amino acids. With 1 base removed from V and 6 bases from J, the gap between germline ends came to 13 bases. The germline V gene has CDR1 LGHDT and CDR2 YNNKEL (reference sequence). CDR3 in amino acids: CASSQAPFTGNEQFF. The CDR3 region has the DNA TGTGCCAGCAGCCAAGCTCCTTTCACGGGCAATGAGCAGTTCTTC.

This clonotype was seen many times. The chain joins TRBV4-1 to TRBJ2-3; D perhaps matches TRBD2 (6 bases). With 1 base removed from V and 6 bases from J, the gap between germline ends came to 17 bases. From germline, CDR1 is MGHRA and CDR2 YSYEKL. There are 16 residues in the CDR3. This CDR3 reads CASSQVNLRAGDTQYF. The CDR3 DNA reads as TGCGCCAGCAGCCAAGTCAACCTCAGGGCGGGGGATACGCAGTATTTT.

This clonotype was seen many times. The chain couples TRBV24-1 to TRBJ2-7; D is uncertain. Germline CDR1 and CDR2: KGHDR and SFDVKD. The V end was cut by 4 bases, the J end by 1 base, with 7 bases between. This CDR3 region has 13 residues. This CDR3 is CATSDRVSYEQYF. The CDR3 DNA is TGTGCCACCAGTGACCGCGTTTCCTACGAGCAGTACTTC.

The V call is TRBV7-9, the J call TRBJ1-1; D remains ambiguous. Germline V gene sequence: CDR1 SEHNR, CDR2 FQNEAQ (reference sequence). The CDR3 spans 14 residues. Trimming cost V 5 bases and J 1 base, with 11 bases left between them. The CDR3 DNA follows: TGTGCCAGCAGCCCCTCTCACGGGAACACTGAAGCTTTCTTT. Its protein is CASSPSHGNTEAFF.

There are many counts of this clonotype. This chain links TRBV29-1 with TRBJ1-4; maybe TRBD1 (6 bases). V was pared by 6 bases and J by 4 bases, with 12 bases between. The CDR3 sequence is 13 residues long. Per germline, CDR1 SQVTM and CDR2 ANQGSEA. CDR3 residues: CSVTGVNNEKLFF. CDR3 bases: TGCAGCGTGACAGGAGTTAATAATGAAAAACTGTTTTTT. Full variable domain (remainder filled in from reference TRBV29-1 and TRBJ1-4): SAVISQKPSRDICQRGTSLTIQCQVDSQVTMMFWYRQQPGQSLTLIATANQGSEATYESGFVIDKFPISRPNLTFSTLTVSNMSPEDSSIYLCSVTGVNNEKLFFGSGTQLSVL.

In its sample, this clonotype was seen many times. DNA for the CDR3: TGTGCCAGCACCGACAGCGGGCTGACTGAAGCTTTCTTT. Protein: CASTDSGLTEAFF. The rearrangement joins TRBV6-6 to TRBJ1-1, with TRBD1 as a possible D gene (5 bases). Between the trimmed V and J ends, which lost 7 bases and 5 bases, there was a span of 14 bases. CDR3 length: 13 amino acids. Germline CDR1 reads MNHNY; CDR2 reads SVGAGI (reference sequence).

This clonotype was seen at least ten times. This rearrangement joins TRBV11-2 to TRBJ2-1, with 7 positions matching TRBD2. J gave up 7 bases and V 8 bases, and 11 bases lay outside the gene matches. CDR1 is SGHAT, CDR2 FQNNGV, per germline. The CDR3 has 14 residues. This chain's CDR3 is CASGLGTTMNEQFF. In nucleotides, the CDR3 is TGTGCCAGCGGGTTAGGGACTACTATGAATGAGCAGTTCTTC.

This clonotype has ten or more counts. The chain links TRBV6-5 to TRBJ2-1; 14 nucleotides match TRBD2. CDR1 and CDR2 from the germline V gene are MNHEY and SVGAGI. V was pared by 0 bases and J by 12 bases, with 7 bases of the junction left unmatched. The CDR3 covers 16 residues. Here the CDR3 DNA reads TGTGCCAGCAGTTACTCCGGGACTAGCGGGAGAGCAGTGCAGTTCTTC. Translated: CASSYSGTSGRAVQFF.

This clonotype was observed at least ten times. V is TRBV28 and J is TRBJ2-7, with D unclear. The CDR3 has 11 amino acids. The V end lost 3 bases, the J end lost 6 bases, and 6 bases lay between the germline ends. CDR1 is MDHEN and CDR2 is SYDVKM in the germline V gene. The CDR3 DNA is TGTGCCAGCAGTTTGAAAGGCGAGCAGTACTTC. Amino acids: CASSLKGEQYF. The variable domain in full, completed from reference TRBV28 and TRBJ2-7, reads DVKVTQSSRYLVKRTGEKVFLECVQDMDHENMFWYRQDPGLGLRLIYFSYDVKMKEKGDIPEGYSVSREKKERFSLILESASTNQTSMYLCASSLKGEQYFGPGTRLTVT.